The 13 T cell receptor beta chains given below trace back to one sample, sequenced in a study of blood T cell repertoires in COVID-19. The method was immunoSEQ multiplex PCR; TCRdb's version includes in-frame clones alone and lacks a portion of them. The repertoire holds roughly 250,000 clones, with around 85% as singletons. The sequenced sample was peripheral blood. All receptors derive from a human donor with COVID-19, enrolled during active disease. The donor label of this sample is uncertain.

The rearrangement uses TRBV27 and TRBJ2-5; 14 bases line up with TRBD2. The V gene's germline CDR1 is MNHEY and CDR2 SMNVEV (reference sequence). V trimming: 4 bases; J trimming: 3 bases; junction bases outside the gene matches: 16. The CDR3 covers 20 residues. The CDR3 spells CASSSWNPGLAGDIKETQYF. CDR3 DNA sequence: TGTGCCAGCAGTTCGTGGAATCCGGGACTAGCGGGAGACATTAAAGAGACCCAGTACTTC.

The chain combines TRBV7-6 with TRBJ1-2; D unresolved. The germline V gene encodes CDR1 SGHVS and CDR2 FNYEAQ. This CDR3 has 15 residues. Trimming removed 5 bases at V and 2 bases at J, with 15 bases between. The CDR3 spells CASSPSPTVNYGYTF. DNA for the CDR3: TGTGCCAGCAGCCCTAGCCCCACAGTGAACTATGGCTACACCTTC. The variable domain in full, completed from reference TRBV7-6 and TRBJ1-2, reads GAGVSQSPRYKVTKRGQDVALRCDPISGHVSLYWYRQALGQGPEFLTYFNYEAQQDKSGLPNDRFSAERPEGSISTLTIQRTEQRDSAMYRCASSPSPTVNYGYTFGSGTRLTVV.

This rearrangement joins TRBV3-1 (or the pseudogene TRBV3-2) to TRBJ1-2; 7 nucleotides line up with TRBD1. CDR1 LGHDT and CDR2 YNNKEL come from the germline V gene (reference sequence). The J segment lost 5 bases and the V segment lost 4 bases, leaving 7 bases of the junction unmatched. The length of the CDR3 is 14 residues. DNA of the CDR3: TGTGCCAGCAGCCTACAGGGGATTGGGTATGGCTACACCTTC. Translating it yields CASSLQGIGYGYTF.

The V call is TRBV4-1, the J call TRBJ2-7, with D perhaps TRBD1 (5 bases). The germline V and J ends were trimmed by 0 bases and 3 bases, with 12 bases remaining between them. The CDR3 runs 15 residues. Germline V lookup: CDR1 MGHRA, CDR2 YSYEKL. The CDR3 is CASSQDPTENYEQYF. The CDR3, as DNA: TGCGCCAGCAGCCAAGACCCGACAGAGAACTACGAGCAGTACTTC.

The genes are TRBV3-1 (or the pseudogene TRBV3-2) and TRBJ2-1; 14 bases line up with TRBD2. V shed 4 bases and J 7 bases; nucleotides not matched to a gene: 6. CDR1 is LGHDT and CDR2 is YNNKEL in the germline V gene (reference sequence). The CDR3 has 16 amino acids. CDR3 DNA sequence: TGTGCCAGCAGCCTAAAGGGGACTAGCGGGAGTAATGAGCAGTTCTTC. Protein product: CASSLKGTSGSNEQFF.

DNA for the CDR3: TGTGCCAGCAGCTTATTACAGCGGGAGATTAACAATGAGCAGTTCTTC. Its protein product is CASSLLQREINNEQFF. This chain uses TRBV7-6 with TRBJ2-1, with 8 bases identical to TRBD2. Trimming took 2 bases from V and 5 from J; bases not matched to a gene: 8. The CDR3 consists of 16 residues. Per germline, CDR1 SGHVS and CDR2 FNYEAQ.

This rearrangement joins TRBV27 to TRBJ2-6, with 9 bases fitting TRBD1. V lost 11 bases to trimming and J lost 2 bases; unmatched junction nucleotides: 4. This CDR3 comprises 14 residues. Germline values: CDR1 MNHEY, CDR2 SMNVEV (reference sequence). The CDR3 sequence: CAGDRGAGANVLTF. The DNA for the CDR3 is TGTGCCGGCGACAGGGGGGCTGGGGCCAACGTCCTGACTTTC.

The chain recombines TRBV30 with TRBJ1-3, with TRBD1 matching over 9 bases. Trimming at V came to 4 bases and at J to 2 bases, leaving 9 bases not matched to a gene. The germline V gene has CDR1 GTSNPN and CDR2 SVGIG (reference sequence). This CDR3 contains 16 residues. The CDR3 region is CAWMSGTGIPGNTIYF. The CDR3 coding sequence is TGTGCCTGGATGTCCGGGACAGGGATTCCTGGAAACACCATATATTTT.

The J gene is TRBJ2-7, the V gene TRBV11-1; 8 bases map to TRBD1. The trim removed 2 bases at V and 5 bases at J, leaving 5 bases unmatched. The V gene's germline CDR1 is SGHAT and CDR2 FQDESV (reference sequence). This CDR3 has 14 amino acids. CDR3 sequence reads: CASSLQGADDEQYF. CDR3 bases: TGTGCCAGCAGCTTACAGGGGGCTGACGACGAGCAGTACTTC.

V is TRBV18 and J is TRBJ2-1, with D perhaps TRBD2 (6 bases). Between the trimmed V and J ends, which lost 3 bases and 8 bases, there was a span of 17 bases. Germline-derived CDR1 and CDR2 are KGHSH and LQKENI. This CDR3 is built from 15 residues. The CDR3: CASSPQGLREDEQFF. The DNA for the CDR3 is TGTGCCAGCTCACCCCAGGGACTCAGAGAGGATGAGCAGTTCTTC.

There are a few counts of this clone. The V and J genes are TRBV11-2 and TRBJ2-1; D uncertain. The V end lost 5 bases, the J end lost 0 bases, and 8 bases lay between the germline ends. Germline assignment: CDR1 SGHAT and CDR2 FQNNGV. The CDR3 is 14 amino acids. The CDR3 DNA reads as TGTGCCAGCAGCCCATTGAGCTCCTACAATGAGCAGTTCTTC. This encodes CASSPLSSYNEQFF.

The chain recombines TRBV11-2 with TRBJ2-2; D perhaps matches TRBD2 (6 bases). This CDR3 has 14 residues. CDR1 and CDR2 (germline): SGHAT, FQNNGV. Between the trimmed V and J ends, which lost 5 bases and 5 bases, there was a span of 12 bases. CDR3 bases: TGTGCCAGCAGCCCAGGGACTGGGACCGGGGAGCTGTTTTTT. Amino acids: CASSPGTGTGELFF.

This clone was counted only a few times. The gene calls are TRBV6-1 and TRBJ2-2; perhaps TRBD1 as D (7 bases). V was pared by 3 bases and J by 3 bases, with 14 bases between. The CDR3 totals 16 residues. Germline CDR1 and CDR2: MNHNS and SASEGT. The CDR3 DNA sequence: TGTGCCAGCAGTGAGGCGGGACAGACTTACACCGGGGAGCTGTTTTTT. This translates into CASSEAGQTYTGELFF.